These T cell receptor beta chains were read from a single sample in a study of T cell responses to AZD1222 COVID-19 vaccine. The table came from immunoSEQ multiplex PCR; TCRdb's copy has only in-frame clones and leaves some out. In the table there are 150,000 to 200,000 clones, just over 90% of which are singletons. Sequencing was performed on peripheral blood, taken 28 days after the second AZD1222 dose. Receptors originate from an adult who received the AZD1222 COVID-19 vaccine. Both conserved end residues are part of each CDR3. Fields, in order: CDR3 protein, CDR3 length, V gene.

CASSEPGGGETQYF,14,TRBV2
CASSVESPDRPLRNEQFF,18,TRBV9
CASSLTDTQYF,11,TRBV7-2
CASSYDPRASTDTQYF,16,TRBV6-5
CASSISPQGIGANVLTF,17,TRBV19
CASSLKPEGDTQYF,14,TRBV14
CASSPPDAPNYGYTF,15,TRBV7-9
CASSQDTQGGYGYTF,15,TRBV4-3
CASSGTGNQPQHF,13,TRBV2
CASSQDNLGNEQFF,14,TRBV4-3
CATSRDQGTTDTQYF,15,TRBV15
CASSEGGHGNTEAFF,15,TRBV6-1
CASSENLGSEKLFF,14,TRBV6-1
CASSFLSNTGELFF,14,TRBV5-1
CASSFGPATNEKLFF,15,TRBV27
CASSVEPSGGNEQFF,15,TRBV9
CASSRTANNEKLFF,14,TRBV18
CSERSDGGEQFF,12,TRBV29-1
CASSSLGAYEQYF,13,TRBV19
CASSPGGGSYNSPLHF,16,TRBV7-9
CASSQWGNTIYF,12,TRBV6-5
CASSEALSSWVMNTEAFF,18,TRBV6-1
CASSPVGGVETQYF,14,TRBV3-1/TRBV3-2
CASSEFRGQDTEAFF,15,TRBV25-1
CASSFPLGPSYEQYF,15,TRBV5-8
CSVVVNTEAFF,11,TRBV29-1
CASSLSTGSGNTIYF,15,TRBV2
CSHSSGRAGTQYF,13,TRBV29-1
CASSQRRQNTEAFF,14,TRBV13
CASTPRATNEKLFF,14,TRBV7-3
CASSPGGAGTEAFF,14,TRBV28
CASTKKGPGQPQHF,14,TRBV28
CASRPGGKQNIQYF,14,TRBV23-1
CASSQGTAGSYEQYF,15,TRBV7-9
CASSFTSGVYNEQFF,15,TRBV6-1
CASSPPGSYEQYF,13,TRBV18
CASSRGGAPYEQYF,14,TRBV27
CASSLWGRNYEQYF,14,TRBV5-8
CASSHWASGEGLGETQYF,18,TRBV4-3
CASSLGTGIQPQHF,14,TRBV3-1/TRBV3-2
CASSLDRIQETQYF,14,TRBV5-4
CATTPGQGASGNTIYF,16,TRBV19
CASSSGSDSGNTIYF,15,TRBV9
CASSEGSDYNEQFF,14,TRBV2
CASSEEQLAGQHKNIQYF,18,TRBV6-1
CAISPGGGGASYNEQFF,17,TRBV10-3
CASNLFSGGPDTQYF,15,TRBV27
CASSLGRRGQGAEQYF,16,TRBV11-2
CASSPRTSAYEQYF,14,TRBV9